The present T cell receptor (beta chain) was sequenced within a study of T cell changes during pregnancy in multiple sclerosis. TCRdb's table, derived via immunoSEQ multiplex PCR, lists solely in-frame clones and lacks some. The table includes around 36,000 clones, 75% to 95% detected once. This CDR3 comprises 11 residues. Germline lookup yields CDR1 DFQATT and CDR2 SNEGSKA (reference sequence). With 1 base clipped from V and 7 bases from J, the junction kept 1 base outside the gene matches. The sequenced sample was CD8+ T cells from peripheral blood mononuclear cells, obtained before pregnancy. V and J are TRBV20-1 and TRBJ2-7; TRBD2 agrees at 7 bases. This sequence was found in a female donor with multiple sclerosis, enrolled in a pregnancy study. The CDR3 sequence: CSARGEGEQYF. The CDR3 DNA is TGCAGTGCTAGAGGGGAGGGGGAGCAGTACTTC.